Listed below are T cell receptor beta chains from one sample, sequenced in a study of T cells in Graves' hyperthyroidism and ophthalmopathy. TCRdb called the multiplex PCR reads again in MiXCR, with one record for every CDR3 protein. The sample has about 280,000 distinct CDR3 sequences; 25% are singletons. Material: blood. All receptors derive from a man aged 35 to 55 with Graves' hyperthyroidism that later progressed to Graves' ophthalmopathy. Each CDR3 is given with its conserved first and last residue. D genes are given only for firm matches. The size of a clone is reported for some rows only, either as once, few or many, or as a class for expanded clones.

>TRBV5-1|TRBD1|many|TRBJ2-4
CASSLGTGGYFNIQYF
TGCGCCAGCAGCTTGGGGACAGGGGGCTATTTTAACATTCAGTACTTC
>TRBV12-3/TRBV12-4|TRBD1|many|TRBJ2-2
CASSSDRGLLTGELFF
TGTGCCAGCAGCTCCGACAGGGGCCTCCTCACCGGGGAGCTGTTTTTT
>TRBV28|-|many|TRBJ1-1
CASSRSYLRGEAFF
TGTGCCAGCAGTCGAAGCTATCTAAGGGGTGAAGCTTTCTTT
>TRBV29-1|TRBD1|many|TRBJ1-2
CSTGTGGGYGYTF
TGCAGCACAGGGACAGGGGGCGGTTATGGCTACACCTTC
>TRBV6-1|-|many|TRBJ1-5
CASSEDYSNQPQHF
TGTGCCAGCAGTGAAGATTATAGCAATCAGCCCCAGCATTTT
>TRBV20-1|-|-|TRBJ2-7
CSARGPLSLGSYEQYF
TGCAGTGCTAGAGGCCCCCTCAGCCTAGGCTCCTACGAGCAGTACTTC
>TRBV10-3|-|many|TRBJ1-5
CAISESLGSNQPQHF
TGTGCCATCAGTGAGTCGCTGGGAAGCAATCAGCCCCAGCATTTT
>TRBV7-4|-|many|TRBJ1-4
CASSHPGGGTNEKLFF
TGTGCCAGCAGCCACCCCGGGGGGGGGACCAATGAAAAACTGTTTTTT
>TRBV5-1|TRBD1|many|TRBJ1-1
CASSLNRGHLNTEAFF
TGCGCCAGCAGCTTAAACAGGGGGCATTTGAACACTGAAGCTTTCTTT
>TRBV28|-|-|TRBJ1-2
CASSTGLPNYGYTF
TGTGCCAGCAGTACGGGACTCCCTAACTATGGCTACACCTTC
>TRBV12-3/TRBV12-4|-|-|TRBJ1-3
CASSFWDPRNTIYF
TGTGCCAGCAGTTTTTGGGACCCGCGCAACACCATATATTTT
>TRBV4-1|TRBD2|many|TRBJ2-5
CASSQDYLAGQETQYF
TGCGCCAGCAGCCAAGATTACCTAGCGGGGCAAGAGACCCAGTACTTC
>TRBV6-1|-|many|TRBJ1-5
CASRNRENQPQHF
TGTGCCAGCAGAAACAGGGAGAATCAGCCCCAGCATTTT
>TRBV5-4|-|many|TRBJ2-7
CASGGGPYYEQYF
TGTGCCAGCGGGGGGGGGCCCTACTACGAGCAGTACTTC
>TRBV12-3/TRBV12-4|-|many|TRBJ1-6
CASSLGGSGGSPLHF
TGTGCCAGCAGTTTAGGTGGCTCTGGAGGATCACCCCTCCACTTT
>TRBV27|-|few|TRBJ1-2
CASREEENYGYTF
TGTGCCAGCAGGGAGGAGGAAAACTATGGCTACACCTTC
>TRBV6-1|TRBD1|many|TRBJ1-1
CASSPYRDRNTEAFF
TGTGCCAGCAGTCCTTACCGGGACAGGAACACTGAAGCTTTCTTT
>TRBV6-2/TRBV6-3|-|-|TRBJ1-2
CASSYRERWYGYTF
TGTGCCAGCAGCTACAGGGAGAGGTGGTATGGCTACACCTTC
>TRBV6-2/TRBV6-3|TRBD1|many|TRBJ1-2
CASSLPGGASIGTNYGYTF
TGTGCCAGCAGCCTACCAGGGGGCGCGAGTATAGGCACTAACTATGGCTACACCTTC
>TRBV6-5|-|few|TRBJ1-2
CASSYGAGDPLGYTF
TGTGCCAGCAGTTACGGGGCAGGGGATCCTCTCGGCTACACCTTC
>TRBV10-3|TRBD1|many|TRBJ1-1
CAISSDRGASEAFF
TGTGCCATCAGCTCTGACAGGGGGGCCTCTGAAGCTTTCTTT
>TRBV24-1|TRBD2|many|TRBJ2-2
CATKPGGSGGGELFF
TGTGCCACCAAACCTGGAGGGTCGGGAGGTGGGGAGCTGTTTTTT
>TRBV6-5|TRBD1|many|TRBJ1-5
CASSYSRDSLRAF
TGTGCCAGCAGTTACAGCCGGGACAGCCTACGTGCTTTT
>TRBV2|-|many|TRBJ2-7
CASSEYHMSGHEQYF
TGTGCCAGCAGTGAATATCACATGTCGGGGCACGAGCAGTACTTC
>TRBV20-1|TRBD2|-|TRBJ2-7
CSARKGLVPNEQYF
TGCAGTGCCCGAAAGGGACTAGTTCCTAACGAGCAGTACTTC
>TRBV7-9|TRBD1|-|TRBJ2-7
CASSPPTGTDEQYF
TGTGCCAGCAGCCCCCCGACAGGGACGGACGAGCAGTACTTC
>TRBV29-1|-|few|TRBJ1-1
CSVVSAAEAFF
TGCAGCGTGGTTTCGGCTGCTGAAGCTTTCTTT
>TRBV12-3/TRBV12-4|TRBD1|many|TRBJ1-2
CASRTGEGGYTF
TGTGCCAGCAGAACAGGGGAGGGCGGCTACACCTTC
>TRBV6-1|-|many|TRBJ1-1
CASSDLVGDTEAFF
TGTGCCAGCAGTGATTTGGTCGGGGACACTGAAGCTTTCTTT
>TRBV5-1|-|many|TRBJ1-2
CASSPEGGDYGYTF
TGCGCCAGCAGCCCGGAGGGCGGGGACTATGGCTACACCTTC
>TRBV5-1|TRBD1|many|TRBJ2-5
CASSTGDRTLQETQYF
TGCGCCAGCAGCACCGGGGACAGGACGCTCCAAGAGACCCAGTACTTC
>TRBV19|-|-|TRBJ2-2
CASSQGFLNTGELFF
TGTGCCAGTAGTCAAGGGTTTTTGAACACCGGGGAGCTGTTTTTT
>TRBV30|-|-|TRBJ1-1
CAWSVNKGVPEAFF
TGTGCCTGGAGTGTAAACAAGGGGGTCCCTGAAGCTTTCTTT
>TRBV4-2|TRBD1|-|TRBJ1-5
CASSQAGKSGTGGYQPQHF
TGTGCCAGCAGCCAAGCGGGGAAATCCGGGACAGGGGGTTATCAGCCCCAGCATTTT
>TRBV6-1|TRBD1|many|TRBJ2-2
CASSTFHRDSGELFF
TGTGCCAGCAGTACCTTTCACCGGGACAGCGGGGAGCTGTTTTTT
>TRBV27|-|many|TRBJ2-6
CASMVSGANVLTF
TGTGCCAGCATGGTCTCTGGGGCCAACGTCCTGACTTTC
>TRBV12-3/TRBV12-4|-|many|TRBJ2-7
CASSFLGRSYEQYF
TGTGCCAGCAGTTTCTTGGGACGATCCTACGAGCAGTACTTC
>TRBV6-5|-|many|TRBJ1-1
CASSYRRDDTEAFF
TGTGCCAGCAGTTACAGACGGGATGACACTGAAGCTTTCTTT
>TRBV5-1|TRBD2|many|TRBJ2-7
CASSPGLAGTYEQYF
TGCGCCAGCAGCCCCGGGCTAGCGGGAACGTACGAGCAGTACTTC
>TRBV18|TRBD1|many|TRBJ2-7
CASSQGTGQLPEQYF
TGTGCCAGCTCACAGGGGACAGGACAACTACCCGAGCAGTACTTC
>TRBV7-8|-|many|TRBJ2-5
CASSPRLREWETQYF
TGTGCCAGCAGCCCACGGTTAAGAGAGTGGGAGACCCAGTACTTC
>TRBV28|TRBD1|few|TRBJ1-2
CASSRTGPNYGYTF
TGTGCCAGCAGCCGGACAGGGCCTAACTATGGCTACACCTTC
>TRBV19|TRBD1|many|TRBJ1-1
CASTRDRGNTEAFF
TGTGCCAGTACCCGGGACAGGGGGAACACTGAAGCTTTCTTT
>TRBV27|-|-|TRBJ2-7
CASSLDSRFYEQYF
TGTGCCAGCAGCCTCGATAGTAGATTTTACGAGCAGTACTTC
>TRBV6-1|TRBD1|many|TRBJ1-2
CASSEVTPRQGNGYTF
TGTGCCAGCAGTGAAGTCACCCCCCGACAGGGAAACGGCTACACCTTC
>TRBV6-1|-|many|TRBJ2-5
CASSEDWGETQYF
TGTGCCAGCAGTGAAGATTGGGGGGAGACCCAGTACTTC
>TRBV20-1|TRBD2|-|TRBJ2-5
CSAASGGGETQYF
TGCAGTGCGGCAAGTGGGGGGGGAGAGACCCAGTACTTC
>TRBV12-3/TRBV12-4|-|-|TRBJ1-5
CASRQNSNQPQHF
TGTGCCAGCAGACAAAATAGCAATCAGCCCCAGCATTTT
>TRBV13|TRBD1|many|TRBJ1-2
CASSHGTGVYGYTF
TGTGCCAGCAGCCACGGGACAGGGGTCTATGGCTACACCTTC
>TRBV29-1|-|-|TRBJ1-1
CSASVNTEAFF
TGCAGCGCATCAGTGAACACTGAAGCTTTCTTT
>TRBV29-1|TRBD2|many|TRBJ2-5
CSVRTHGLGAGETQYF
TGCAGCGTTAGAACCCACGGACTAGGGGCCGGAGAGACCCAGTACTTC
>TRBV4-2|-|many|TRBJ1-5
CASSRGQSNQPQHF
TGTGCCAGCAGCCGCGGACAGAGCAATCAGCCCCAGCATTTT
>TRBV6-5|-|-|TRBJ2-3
CASSYGTDTQYF
TGTGCCAGCAGCTACGGGACAGATACGCAGTATTTT
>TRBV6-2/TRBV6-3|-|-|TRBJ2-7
CASSRLALHEQYF
TGTGCCAGCTCTCGACTTGCCCTTCACGAGCAGTACTTC
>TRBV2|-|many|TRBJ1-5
CASKSLQGRNQPQHF
TGTGCCAGCAAGTCGCTTCAGGGTCGGAATCAGCCCCAGCATTTT